The 9 T cell receptor beta chains reported below all come from one sample, sequenced in a study of blood T cell repertoires in COVID-19. The protocol was immunoSEQ multiplex PCR, while the TCRdb copy is restricted to in-frame clones and leaves out a portion. The sample includes about 270,000 clones, around 89% of them seen just once. Sequences were obtained from PBMCs or T cells enriched from blood (not recorded which). These receptors were taken from a woman aged 40 to 50 with acute COVID-19.

This sequence joins TRBV28 and TRBJ1-2, with unresolved D. This CDR3 is 15 amino acids long. Trimming took 5 bases from V and 0 from J, leaving 13 bases between them. Per the germline V gene, CDR1 is MDHEN and CDR2 is SYDVKM. The CDR3 DNA reads as TGTGCCAGCAGTCCCCCCGACAAATCTAACTATGGCTACACCTTC. It translates to CASSPPDKSNYGYTF.

V usage is TRBV9 and J usage is TRBJ2-7, with TRBD2 identical over 7 bases. V dropped 0 bases and J dropped 3; count of bases not matched to a gene: 6. This CDR3 comprises 15 residues. Germline CDR1 SGDLS, CDR2 YYNGEE. The CDR3 region is CASSVGGRGRYEQYF. CDR3 bases: TGTGCCAGCAGCGTAGGGGGGAGGGGCCGCTACGAGCAGTACTTC.

The rearrangement links TRBV5-1 to TRBJ2-3; 7 nucleotides agree with TRBD2. This CDR3 comprises 15 residues. Germline V CDR1 and CDR2: SGHRS, YFSETQ. With 4 bases clipped from V and 7 bases from J, the junction kept 12 bases outside the gene matches. Here the CDR3 reads CASSLTSASEHTQYF. The CDR3 DNA reads TGCGCCAGCAGCCTTACTAGCGCCAGCGAGCATACGCAGTATTTT.

The chain uses TRBV5-1 and TRBJ1-5, with D uncertain. This CDR3 is built from 13 residues. From germline, CDR1 is SGHRS and CDR2 YFSETQ. V was shortened by 3 bases and J by 5 bases, with 9 bases between the two germline ends. CDR3 in DNA: TGCGCCAGCAGCTCTGGTGGAGATCAGCCCCAGCATTTT. Translating gives CASSSGGDQPQHF. Based on the CDR3 plus reference TRBV5-1 and TRBJ1-5, the full variable domain is KAGVTQTPRYLIKTRGQQVTLSCSPISGHRSVSWYQQTPGQGLQFLFEYFSETQRNKGNFPGRFSGRQFSNSRSEMNVSTLELGDSALYLCASSSGGDQPQHFGDGTRLSIL.

The V call is TRBV28, the J call TRBJ2-7; tentatively, D is TRBD1 (6 bases). Between the trimmed V and J ends, which lost 2 bases and 4 bases, there was a span of 15 bases. The V gene's germline CDR1 is MDHEN and CDR2 SYDVKM. The CDR3 extends over 15 amino acids. The CDR3 DNA reads as TGTGCCAGCAGTTTAGAAACGGGGACAACATACGAGCAGTACGTC. Protein product: CASSLETGTTYEQYV.

V is TRBV19 and J is TRBJ1-5; TRBD1 agrees at 10 bases. V dropped 4 bases and J dropped 4; count of bases not matched to a gene: 10. The CDR3 has 17 residues. The V gene's germline CDR1 is LNHDA and CDR2 SQIVND (reference sequence). CDR3 loop: CASSTSWGGQGNQPQHF. The CDR3 nucleotides read TGTGCCAGTAGTACCAGCTGGGGGGGACAGGGGAATCAGCCCCAGCATTTT.

The V call is TRBV5-3, the J call TRBJ1-1; 7 bases are a match to TRBD1. TRBV5-3 counts as an open reading frame of uncertain function. The ends lost 1 base at V and 1 base at J; junction bases unmatched: 7. The CDR3 contains 16 residues. CDR3 in amino acids: CARSLFPGQQNTEAFF. CDR3 coding DNA: TGTGCCAGAAGCTTGTTTCCGGGACAGCAGAACACTGAAGCTTTCTTT.

This clone was counted a single time. The chain has TRBV29-1 and TRBJ2-1, with D perhaps TRBD2 (7 bases). The CDR3 runs 12 residues. Germline CDR1 and CDR2: SQVTM and ANQGSEA. The V end was cut by 3 bases, the J end by 10 bases, with 13 bases between. The CDR3 nucleotides read TGCAGCGTTGAGCCGGGGGGCACCGAGCAGTTCTTC. Translated: CSVEPGGTEQFF.

This chain links TRBV2 with TRBJ2-5; TRBD1 matches 8 bases. The CDR3 extends over 14 amino acids. V dropped 5 bases and J dropped 4; count of bases not matched to a gene: 6. The germline V gene has CDR1 SNHLY and CDR2 FYNNEI. In DNA form, the CDR3 reads TGTGCCAGCAGTTCGGGGACAGGTGGAGAGACCCAGTACTTC. Its protein is CASSSGTGGETQYF.